A single sample gave rise to the 6 T cell receptor beta chains below, sequenced in a study of Tregs in tolerant kidney transplant recipients. Method: immunoSEQ multiplex PCR; TCRdb's copy keeps in-frame clones and lacks some. Of around 120,000 clones in the sample, 92% were seen once. What was sequenced was CD4+ T cells from blood. The receptors were gathered from a human donor in good health.

This rearrangement joins TRBV15 to TRBJ1-2, with D unclear. Germline CDR1 LNHNV, CDR2 YYDKDF (reference sequence). V lost 0 bases and J lost 8, with 13 bases in between. The CDR3 runs 14 residues. CDR3 sequence: CATSRELAENGYTF. The CDR3 DNA sequence: TGTGCCACCAGCAGAGAATTGGCAGAAAACGGCTACACCTTC.

The chain employs TRBV10-1 and TRBJ2-1; D unresolved. The CDR3 length is 14 residues. Germline-derived CDR1 and CDR2 are WNHNN and SYGVQD (reference sequence). V was cut by 0 bases and J by 4 bases, with 7 bases left in between. CDR3: CASSESTVYNEQFF. CDR3 DNA sequence: TGCGCCAGCAGTGAGTCAACAGTTTACAATGAGCAGTTCTTC.

The V and J genes are TRBV15 and TRBJ1-1; the D is unclear. V dropped 2 bases and J dropped 1 base, with 5 bases sitting between them. Germline V CDR1 and CDR2: LNHNV, YYDKDF (reference sequence). The CDR3 runs to 13 residues. CDR3 residues: CATSRLRNTEAFF. DNA of the CDR3: TGTGCCACCAGCAGACTTCGGAACACTGAAGCTTTCTTT.

The genes are TRBV6-5 and TRBJ2-7, with 8 bases identical to TRBD2. With 9 bases clipped from V and 3 bases from J, the junction kept 4 bases outside the gene matches. Looked up from germline, CDR1 is MNHEY and CDR2 is SVGAGI. The CDR3 has 12 residues. The CDR3 DNA sequence: TGTGCCAGGTTAGCGGGGCGCTACGAGCAGTACTTC. Translation: CARLAGRYEQYF.

The CDR3 is CASSLGAGNQPQHF. The DNA for the CDR3 is TGTGCCAGCAGCTTAGGGGCTGGGAATCAGCCCCAGCATTTT. The rearrangement links TRBV7-8 to TRBJ1-5, with D hard to call. CDR1 and CDR2 from the germline V gene are SGHVS and FQNEAQ. V shed 1 base and J shed 4 bases, with 8 bases lying between them. The CDR3 covers 14 residues.

This rearrangement joins TRBV7-2 to TRBJ1-3; tentatively, D is TRBD1 (6 bases). The V end lost 4 bases, the J end lost 7 bases, and 17 bases lay between the germline ends. CDR1 and CDR2 from the germline V gene are SGHTA and FQGNSA. The CDR3 extends over 15 amino acids. The CDR3 DNA reads TGTGCCAGCAGCTATTCAGGCAGGGGTAGGAACACCATATATTTT. It encodes CASSYSGRGRNTIYF. The complete variable domain, with remaining parts taken from reference TRBV7-2 and TRBJ1-3, reads GAGVSQSPSNKVTEKGKDVELRCDPISGHTALYWYRQSLGQGLEFLIYFQGNSAPDKSGLPSDRFSAERTGGSVSTLTIQRTQQEDSAVYLCASSYSGRGRNTIYFGEGSWLTVV.